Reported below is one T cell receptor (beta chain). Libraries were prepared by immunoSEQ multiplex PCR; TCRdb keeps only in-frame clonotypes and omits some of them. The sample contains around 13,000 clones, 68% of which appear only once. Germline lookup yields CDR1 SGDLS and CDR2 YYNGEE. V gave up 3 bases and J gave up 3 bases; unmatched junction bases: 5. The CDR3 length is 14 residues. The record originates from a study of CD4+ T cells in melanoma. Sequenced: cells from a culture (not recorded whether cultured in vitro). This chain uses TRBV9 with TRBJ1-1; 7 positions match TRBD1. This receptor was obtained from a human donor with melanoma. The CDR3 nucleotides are TGTGCCAGCAGCGCGGGACAGACCTACACTGAAGCTTTCTTT. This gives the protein CASSAGQTYTEAFF.